This record concerns one TCR beta chain sequence. The sample belongs to a study of blood T cell repertoires in COVID-19. At the level of the study: The study drew acute and convalescent COVID-19 samples from the United States, Italy and Spain. PBMCs, B-cell-depleted T cells, or T cells were the source of the cDNA or gDNA that made up the material.

In the original workflow: Researchers report that nucleated cell counts were estimated from reference gene primer amplification. TCRdb keeps only in-frame clones here, not all; method: immunoSEQ multiplex PCR. V, J and clone size are taken as reported in that table, and D and trimming were inferred from the DNA itself. The sample shows around 67,000 clones, roughly 77% of them seen only once. V gave up 3 bases and J gave up 1 base; unmatched junction bases: 9. Germline CDR1 reads DFQATT; CDR2 reads SNEGSKA (reference sequence). The CDR3 has 16 amino acids. This chain uses TRBV20-1 with TRBJ2-3; 8 bases agree with TRBD2. The TCR comes from a woman in her 70s with acute or convalescent COVID-19. The material sequenced was peripheral blood. In nucleotides, the CDR3 is TGCAGTGCTAGTGTCGGATCGGGGGGGCGCACAGATACGCAGTATTTT. Its translation is CSASVGSGGRTDTQYF.